This is a list of T cell receptor beta chains from one sample in a study of OX40 agonist ivuxolimab in advanced cancers. Here immunoSEQ multiplex PCR was the method, and the copy in TCRdb shows in-frame clones only, minus some. The sample lists tens of thousands of clones, around 94% occurring once. This sample comprised CD4+ or CD8+ T cells sorted from blood, obtained in a trial of the OX40 agonist ivuxolimab. The receptors derive from an adult with an advanced solid tumor such as melanoma, head and neck, liver or kidney cancer. Both conserved end residues are part of each CDR3. The D gene is left open where the match is weak. The size of a clone is reported for some rows only, either as once, few or many, or as a class for expanded clones.

J gene: TRBJ2-7
V gene: TRBV7-9
D gene: .
clone size: .
CDR3 protein: CASSGDNPEQYF
CDR3 DNA: TGTGCCAGCAGCGGAGACAACCCCGAGCAGTACTTC

J gene: TRBJ1-2
V gene: TRBV6-5
D gene: TRBD1
clone size: .
CDR3 protein: CASSSGQAGGYTF
CDR3 DNA: TGTGCCAGCAGCTCGGGACAGGCTGGAGGCTACACCTTC

J gene: TRBJ2-1
V gene: TRBV9
D gene: .
clone size: .
CDR3 protein: CASSVGGSYNEQFF
CDR3 DNA: TGTGCCAGCAGCGTAGGTGGCTCCTACAATGAGCAGTTCTTC

J gene: TRBJ1-6
V gene: TRBV5-6
D gene: .
clone size: .
CDR3 protein: CASSLEVANSPLHF
CDR3 DNA: TGTGCCAGCAGCTTGGAGGTGGCTAATTCACCCCTCCACTTT

J gene: TRBJ1-3
V gene: TRBV7-9
D gene: .
clone size: .
CDR3 protein: CASSTTVASSGNTIYF
CDR3 DNA: TGTGCCAGCAGCACGACAGTTGCCTCCTCTGGAAACACCATATATTTT

J gene: TRBJ2-3
V gene: TRBV28
D gene: .
clone size: .
CDR3 protein: CASSLGQPSTDTQYF
CDR3 DNA: TGTGCCAGCAGTTTGGGGCAGCCTAGCACAGATACGCAGTATTTT

J gene: TRBJ2-7
V gene: TRBV7-9
D gene: .
clone size: .
CDR3 protein: CASRAEVQGNTYEQYF
CDR3 DNA: TGTGCCAGCAGGGCCGAGGTACAGGGAAATACCTACGAGCAGTACTTC

J gene: TRBJ2-7
V gene: TRBV7-9
D gene: TRBD1
clone size: medium-sized
CDR3 protein: CASSLGDPGTGSYEQYF
CDR3 DNA: TGTGCCAGCAGCTTAGGGGACCCGGGGACAGGGAGCTACGAGCAGTACTTC

J gene: TRBJ2-6
V gene: TRBV30
D gene: .
clone size: once
CDR3 protein: CAWIPAAGANVLTF
CDR3 DNA: TGTGCCTGGATCCCCGCGGCTGGGGCCAACGTCCTGACTTTC

J gene: TRBJ1-5
V gene: TRBV19
D gene: .
clone size: .
CDR3 protein: CATRPGNQPQHF
CDR3 DNA: TGTGCCACCCGGCCGGGCAATCAGCCCCAGCATTTT

J gene: TRBJ1-1
V gene: TRBV28
D gene: TRBD1
clone size: .
CDR3 protein: CASSLSPGTVNTEAFF
CDR3 DNA: TGTGCCAGCAGTTTATCACCCGGGACAGTGAACACTGAAGCTTTCTTT

J gene: TRBJ2-5
V gene: TRBV5-1
D gene: TRBD1
clone size: once
CDR3 protein: CASGTGTAAPWGQETQYF
CDR3 DNA: TGCGCCAGCGGCACCGGGACAGCTGCTCCCTGGGGTCAAGAGACCCAGTACTTC

J gene: TRBJ2-1
V gene: TRBV6-5
D gene: TRBD2
clone size: .
CDR3 protein: CASKIAGNYNEQFF
CDR3 DNA: TGTGCCAGCAAAATAGCGGGAAATTACAATGAGCAGTTCTTC

J gene: TRBJ1-1
V gene: TRBV7-9
D gene: .
clone size: .
CDR3 protein: CASSLGPDMNTEAFF
CDR3 DNA: TGTGCCAGCAGCTTAGGGCCAGATATGAACACTGAAGCTTTCTTT

J gene: TRBJ1-4
V gene: TRBV7-9
D gene: TRBD1
clone size: few
CDR3 protein: CASSLGAGGLFF
CDR3 DNA: TGTGCCAGCAGCTTAGGGGCAGGGGGACTGTTTTTT

J gene: TRBJ2-7
V gene: TRBV30
D gene: TRBD1
clone size: .
CDR3 protein: CAWSPQGRGYEQYF
CDR3 DNA: TGTGCCTGGAGTCCACAGGGGAGAGGGTACGAGCAGTACTTC

J gene: TRBJ2-1
V gene: TRBV7-9
D gene: TRBD2
clone size: .
CDR3 protein: CASSLVGGNEQFF
CDR3 DNA: TGTGCCAGCAGCTTAGTGGGGGGGAATGAGCAGTTCTTC

J gene: TRBJ1-2
V gene: TRBV7-9
D gene: .
clone size: .
CDR3 protein: CASSLTSLFYGYTF
CDR3 DNA: TGTGCCAGCAGCTTAACGAGCCTCTTTTATGGCTACACCTTC

J gene: TRBJ2-3
V gene: TRBV4-1
D gene: .
clone size: .
CDR3 protein: CASSPLGETDTQYF
CDR3 DNA: TGCGCCAGCAGCCCGCTAGGGGAGACAGATACGCAGTATTTT

J gene: TRBJ2-7
V gene: TRBV27
D gene: TRBD2
clone size: .
CDR3 protein: CASTLSASGRYEQYF
CDR3 DNA: TGTGCCAGCACCCTTTCGGCTAGCGGGAGATACGAGCAGTACTTC

J gene: TRBJ1-1
V gene: TRBV15
D gene: TRBD1
clone size: .
CDR3 protein: CATSSPGTANTEAFF
CDR3 DNA: TGTGCCACCAGCAGCCCCGGGACAGCGAACACTGAAGCTTTCTTT

J gene: TRBJ1-6
V gene: TRBV19
D gene: TRBD1
clone size: .
CDR3 protein: CASSMTGSSSPLHF
CDR3 DNA: TGTGCCAGTAGTATGACAGGGTCCAGTTCACCCCTCCACTTT

J gene: TRBJ2-3
V gene: TRBV7-8
D gene: TRBD2
clone size: .
CDR3 protein: CASSATLLAGGLTDTQYF
CDR3 DNA: TGTGCCAGCAGCGCAACGTTACTAGCGGGGGGGCTTACAGATACGCAGTATTTT

J gene: TRBJ2-5
V gene: TRBV23-1
D gene: .
clone size: .
CDR3 protein: CASSHPAAGVLRTVETQYF
CDR3 DNA: TGCGCCAGCAGTCACCCCGCCGCCGGTGTGCTTCGAACGGTTGAGACCCAGTACTTC

J gene: TRBJ2-5
V gene: TRBV5-1
D gene: .
clone size: .
CDR3 protein: CASSLAGETQYF
CDR3 DNA: TGCGCCAGCAGCTTGGCCGGAGAGACCCAGTACTTC

J gene: TRBJ1-1
V gene: TRBV29-1
D gene: .
clone size: .
CDR3 protein: CSVMPDSRTEAFF
CDR3 DNA: TGCAGCGTCATGCCCGACAGCCGCACTGAAGCTTTCTTT

J gene: TRBJ1-3
V gene: TRBV19
D gene: .
clone size: once
CDR3 protein: CASSIPLYGNTIYF
CDR3 DNA: TGTGCCAGTAGTATCCCCCTCTATGGAAACACCATATATTTT

J gene: TRBJ2-1
V gene: TRBV5-1
D gene: .
clone size: .
CDR3 protein: CASSLSSYNEQFF
CDR3 DNA: TGCGCCAGCAGCTTGAGCTCCTACAATGAGCAGTTCTTC

J gene: TRBJ2-7
V gene: TRBV7-9
D gene: .
clone size: .
CDR3 protein: CASSLIENSYEQYF
CDR3 DNA: TGTGCCAGCAGCTTAATAGAGAACTCCTACGAGCAGTACTTC

J gene: TRBJ2-1
V gene: TRBV15
D gene: .
clone size: .
CDR3 protein: CATSISRSLNEQFF
CDR3 DNA: TGTGCCACCAGCATTTCTAGATCCCTCAATGAGCAGTTCTTC

J gene: TRBJ1-2
V gene: TRBV4-1
D gene: .
clone size: .
CDR3 protein: CASSPDTYYGYTF
CDR3 DNA: TGCGCCAGCAGCCCGGACACGTACTATGGCTACACCTTC

J gene: TRBJ2-7
V gene: TRBV4-3
D gene: .
clone size: .
CDR3 protein: CASSQVRDPFYEQYF
CDR3 DNA: TGCGCCAGCAGCCAAGTCCGGGACCCGTTCTACGAGCAGTACTTC

J gene: TRBJ2-2
V gene: TRBV27
D gene: .
clone size: .
CDR3 protein: CASSFRNTGELFF
CDR3 DNA: TGTGCCAGCAGTTTCAGGAACACCGGGGAGCTGTTTTTT

J gene: TRBJ2-7
V gene: TRBV27
D gene: TRBD2
clone size: .
CDR3 protein: CASSSHTGTSGRAYEQYF
CDR3 DNA: TGTGCCAGCAGTTCCCATACCGGGACTAGCGGGAGGGCCTACGAGCAGTACTTC

J gene: TRBJ2-5
V gene: TRBV15
D gene: TRBD2
clone size: .
CDR3 protein: CATSRKAGGLETQYF
CDR3 DNA: TGTGCCACCAGCAGAAAAGCGGGAGGGCTTGAGACCCAGTACTTC

J gene: TRBJ2-1
V gene: TRBV4-1
D gene: TRBD2
clone size: .
CDR3 protein: CASAYSGTSATNEQFF
CDR3 DNA: TGCGCCAGCGCCTACTCCGGGACTAGCGCTACCAATGAGCAGTTCTTC

J gene: TRBJ2-1
V gene: TRBV29-1
D gene: .
clone size: .
CDR3 protein: CSVVAVSASSYNEQFF
CDR3 DNA: TGCAGCGTTGTCGCCGTGTCGGCAAGCTCCTACAATGAGCAGTTCTTC

J gene: TRBJ2-7
V gene: TRBV4-3
D gene: TRBD1
clone size: once
CDR3 protein: CASSQNRGLTGEQYF
CDR3 DNA: TGCGCCAGCAGCCAGAACAGGGGGCTGACGGGAGAGCAGTACTTC

J gene: TRBJ1-5
V gene: TRBV30
D gene: .
clone size: once
CDR3 protein: CAWSPSGDQPQHF
CDR3 DNA: TGTGCCTGGAGTCCCTCAGGGGATCAGCCCCAGCATTTT

J gene: TRBJ2-1
V gene: TRBV7-9
D gene: TRBD2
clone size: .
CDR3 protein: CASSSTSGAGSSYNEQFF
CDR3 DNA: TGTGCCAGCAGTTCGACTAGCGGGGCAGGGAGCTCCTACAATGAGCAGTTCTTC

J gene: TRBJ2-1
V gene: TRBV5-1
D gene: TRBD2
clone size: .
CDR3 protein: CASSFFASGGYNEQFF
CDR3 DNA: TGCGCCAGCAGCTTCTTCGCTAGCGGAGGTTACAATGAGCAGTTCTTC

J gene: TRBJ2-2
V gene: TRBV7-9
D gene: .
clone size: .
CDR3 protein: CASSLLQGSGELFF
CDR3 DNA: TGTGCCAGCAGCTTACTACAGGGATCCGGGGAGCTGTTTTTT

J gene: TRBJ1-4
V gene: TRBV28
D gene: .
clone size: .
CDR3 protein: CASRLDSYNEKLFF
CDR3 DNA: TGTGCCAGCAGACTCGACAGTTATAATGAAAAACTGTTTTTT

J gene: TRBJ2-7
V gene: TRBV5-1
D gene: .
clone size: .
CDR3 protein: CASSFEGLEQYF
CDR3 DNA: TGCGCCAGCAGCTTTGAGGGGCTCGAGCAGTACTTC

J gene: TRBJ2-7
V gene: TRBV20-1
D gene: .
clone size: .
CDR3 protein: CGYRKSYEQYF
CDR3 DNA: TGCGGATACAGGAAATCCTACGAGCAGTACTTC

J gene: TRBJ1-1
V gene: TRBV5-6
D gene: .
clone size: .
CDR3 protein: CASSPFRGNTEAFF
CDR3 DNA: TGTGCCAGCAGCCCCTTCCGGGGCAACACTGAAGCTTTCTTT

J gene: TRBJ1-2
V gene: TRBV28
D gene: TRBD1
clone size: .
CDR3 protein: CASSSRGQGHFNYGYTF
CDR3 DNA: TGTGCCAGCAGTTCCCGCGGACAGGGGCACTTCAACTATGGCTACACCTTC

J gene: TRBJ2-7
V gene: TRBV15
D gene: .
clone size: .
CDR3 protein: CATSRDLTSLYEQYF
CDR3 DNA: TGTGCCACCAGCAGAGATTTAACTAGTTTGTACGAGCAGTACTTC

J gene: TRBJ1-2
V gene: TRBV4-3
D gene: TRBD1
clone size: once
CDR3 protein: CASSRDRANYGYTF
CDR3 DNA: TGCGCCAGCAGCCGGGACAGGGCTAACTATGGCTACACCTTC

J gene: TRBJ2-7
V gene: TRBV28
D gene: .
clone size: .
CDR3 protein: CASSNHGPIEQYF
CDR3 DNA: TGTGCCAGCAGCAACCATGGACCCATCGAGCAGTACTTC

J gene: TRBJ2-7
V gene: TRBV10-1
D gene: .
clone size: .
CDR3 protein: CASSRGITYEQYF
CDR3 DNA: TGCGCCAGCAGCAGGGGTATCACCTACGAGCAGTACTTC